Shown below are 26 T cell receptor beta chains from a single sample sequenced in a study of cytomegalovirus exposure and HLA in healthy donors. With 60 Vbeta and 13 Jbeta primers, the PCR was carried out. Assay: immunoSEQ multiplex PCR; the TCRdb copy retains only in-frame clones and omits some. The listing contains about 160,000 clones. Material: PBMCs. Receptor source: a man younger than 45 in good health and CMV-seronegative.

This chain links TRBV2 with TRBJ1-5; 9 nucleotides align to TRBD1. This CDR3 is 13 amino acids long. The germline CDR1 and CDR2 sequences are SNHLY and FYNNEI. V was clipped by 7 bases and J by 5 bases; unmatched bases: 3. As DNA, the CDR3 is TGTGCCAGCATTCGGGACAGGGATCAGCCCCAGCATTTT. Translation gives CASIRDRDQPQHF. Supplemented by reference TRBV2 and TRBJ1-5, the full variable domain reads EPEVTQTPSHQVTQMGQEVILRCVPISNHLYFYWYRQILGQKVEFLVSFYNNEISEKSEIFDDQFSVERPDGSNFTLKIRSTKLEDSAMYFCASIRDRDQPQHFGDGTRLSIL.

V and J are TRBV7-2 and TRBJ2-3; 7 bases are a match to TRBD2. CDR3 length equals 15 residues. V was pared by 5 bases and J by 3 bases, with 8 bases of the junction left unmatched. CDR1 and CDR2 from the germline V gene are SGHTA and FQGNSA. CDR3 DNA: TGTGCCAGCAGCGGGAGGGAGATGGGGACAGATACGCAGTATTTT. Translating gives CASSGREMGTDTQYF.

The V call is TRBV10-3, the J call TRBJ2-7, with TRBD2 as a possible D gene (6 bases). V was trimmed by 9 bases and J by 0 bases, leaving 9 bases between them. Germline-derived CDR1 and CDR2 are ENHRY and SYGVKD. This CDR3 is 12 amino acids long. CDR3 sequence: CAISGSSYEQYF. The DNA of the CDR3 is TGTGCCATTAGCGGAAGCTCCTACGAGCAGTACTTC.

As to this clone: The junction and the germline gene differ at one end; a read error may be behind it. The CDR3 loop reads CASSPQRDSVEGYTF. The CDR3 DNA reads as TGTGCCAGCTCGCCACAGAGGGATTCGGTGGAGGGCTACACCTTC. The rearrangement uses TRBV18 and TRBJ1-2; D remains ambiguous. The CDR3 is 15 amino acids. Germline CDR1 and CDR2: KGHSH and LQKENI.

DNA of the CDR3: TGTGCCAGTAGTATAGGACAGGGGGGCGAAGTTCGTGGCTACACCTTC. Amino acids: CASSIGQGGEVRGYTF. V is TRBV19 and J is TRBJ1-2; 9 nucleotides agree with TRBD1. The V segment lost 1 base and the J segment 7 bases; nucleotides outside the gene matches: 10. The germline CDR1 and CDR2 sequences are LNHDA and SQIVND (reference sequence). CDR3 length equals 16 residues.

The chain combines TRBV19 with TRBJ1-5; D not certain. V was trimmed by 3 bases and J by 0 bases, leaving 12 bases between them. From germline, CDR1 is LNHDA and CDR2 SQIVND (reference sequence). The CDR3 covers 16 residues. The CDR3 sequence: CASSISGGNSNQPQHF. CDR3 in DNA: TGTGCCAGTAGTATCTCGGGAGGGAATAGCAATCAGCCCCAGCATTTT.

V gene TRBV7-9 combines with J gene TRBJ2-5; 7 nucleotides line up with TRBD1. This CDR3 has 17 amino acids. The V gene end was trimmed by 0 bases and the J gene end by 4 bases; junction bases not matched to a gene: 11. Germline CDR1 is SEHNR and CDR2 is FQNEAQ (reference sequence). The CDR3 DNA reads TGTGCCAGCAGCTTAGCGCTCGCTGGGCCAGGGGGAGAGACCCAGTACTTC. This translates into CASSLALAGPGGETQYF.

The chain is built from TRBV7-9 and TRBJ2-7; D is unclear. Looked up from germline, CDR1 is SEHNR and CDR2 is FQNEAQ (reference sequence). This CDR3 is 12 amino acids long. Between the trimmed V and J ends, which lost 1 base and 3 bases, there was a span of 4 bases. Written as DNA, the CDR3 is TGTGCCAGCAGCTTAGTCCTCTACGAGCAGTACTTC. Translation gives CASSLVLYEQYF.

V usage is TRBV28 and J usage is TRBJ1-1; 11 nucleotides agree with TRBD1. CDR3 length: 17 amino acids. Germline CDR1 is MDHEN and CDR2 is SYDVKM. Trimming took 4 bases from V and 3 from J; bases not matched to a gene: 10. Here the CDR3 reads CASSSPGTGGRDTEAFF. DNA of the CDR3: TGTGCCAGCAGTTCCCCCGGGACAGGGGGACGGGACACTGAAGCTTTCTTT.

The rearrangement uses TRBV2 and TRBJ2-3; 7 nucleotides line up with TRBD1. From germline, CDR1 is SNHLY and CDR2 FYNNEI. CDR3 length: 14 residues. Trimming removed 4 bases from V and 1 base from J; junction bases left unmatched: 2. CDR3 sequence (DNA): TGTGCCAGCAGTGCGGGACAGCGCACAGATACGCAGTATTTT. Residues: CASSAGQRTDTQYF.

V is TRBV29-1 and J is TRBJ1-1; 9 positions agree with TRBD1. Trimming removed 7 bases from V and 5 bases from J; junction bases left unmatched: 5. The CDR3 has 12 amino acids. CDR1 and CDR2 (germline): SQVTM, ANQGSEA. The CDR3 spells CSAGQGKTEAFF. As DNA, the CDR3 is TGCAGCGCCGGACAGGGGAAAACTGAAGCTTTCTTT.

V and J are TRBV12-5 and TRBJ1-4; tentative D call: TRBD1 (5 bases). V gave up 3 bases and J gave up 8 bases, with 13 bases separating them. The germline V gene encodes CDR1 LGHNT and CDR2 FRNRAP. The CDR3 has 14 amino acids. The DNA of the CDR3 is TGTGCTAGTGGTTTTCGCAGGGTGGGAGAAAAACTGTTTTTT. The encoded protein is CASGFRRVGEKLFF.

V is TRBV5-1 and J is TRBJ2-7; 10 bases fit TRBD2. Germline V gene sequence: CDR1 SGHRS, CDR2 YFSETQ. The CDR3 runs 15 residues. Trimming took 5 bases from V and 0 from J; bases not matched to a gene: 5. The CDR3 DNA reads as TGCGCCAGCAGGGAAGGACTAGCGGCCTCCTACGAGCAGTACTTC. Translation: CASREGLAASYEQYF.

The chain recombines TRBV7-2 with TRBJ1-1; 10 bases align to TRBD1. CDR3 size: 17 residues. The V gene end was trimmed by 2 bases and the J gene end by 4 bases; junction bases not matched to a gene: 10. CDR1 and CDR2 (germline): SGHTA, FQGNSA. This CDR3 reads CASSLRGQGDYGTEAFF. The CDR3 DNA follows: TGTGCCAGCAGCTTACGTGGACAGGGGGATTACGGCACTGAAGCTTTCTTT.

The chain links TRBV6-4 to TRBJ1-1; maybe TRBD1 (5 bases). Germline V gene lookup returns CDR1 MRHNA and CDR2 SNTAGT. CDR3 length equals 13 residues. Trimming cost V 4 bases and J 3 bases, with 9 bases left between them. The CDR3 DNA sequence: TGTGCCAGCAGTGCAGGGTTGGACACTGAAGCTTTCTTT. This encodes CASSAGLDTEAFF.

Here the CDR3 DNA reads TGTGCCAGCAGAGAACCCGCTAGCGGGAGGGCCTCCTACGAGCAGTACTTC. It translates to CASREPASGRASYEQYF. The V call is TRBV6-1, the J call TRBJ2-7; 12 bases fit TRBD2. Germline-derived CDR1 and CDR2 are MNHNS and SASEGT. The CDR3 runs to 17 residues. V lost 6 bases and J lost 0; bases outside the gene matches: 9.

The genes are TRBV2 and TRBJ2-7, with unresolved D. Germline-derived CDR1 and CDR2 are SNHLY and FYNNEI. Trimming removed 7 bases at V and 3 bases at J, with 7 bases between. The CDR3 runs to 11 residues. The chain's CDR3 is CASTVFYEQYF. CDR3 in DNA: TGTGCCAGCACAGTATTCTACGAGCAGTACTTC.

The J gene is TRBJ2-7, the V gene TRBV6-1, with D perhaps matching TRBD1 (6 bases). The germline CDR1 and CDR2 sequences are MNHNS and SASEGT. There are 14 residues in the CDR3. Deletions cut 8 bases from V and 2 bases from J, with 16 bases between. CDR3 in DNA: TGTGCCAGCGCCGGGACACTACTGCCCTACGAGCAGTACTTC. This encodes CASAGTLLPYEQYF.

The J gene is TRBJ2-1, the V gene TRBV5-1, with D possibly matching TRBD2 (5 bases). The V gene's germline CDR1 is SGHRS and CDR2 YFSETQ. The length of the CDR3 is 14 residues. V dropped 5 bases and J dropped 2 bases, with 11 bases sitting between them. The DNA of the CDR3 is TGCGCCAGCAGGGGAGAGGGAACCTACAATGAGCAGTTCTTC. Residues: CASRGEGTYNEQFF.

The chain links TRBV27 to TRBJ1-3, with D maybe TRBD1 (5 bases). The ends were cut back, 2 bases at V and 1 base at J, with 6 bases in the middle. CDR1 is MNHEY and CDR2 is SMNVEV in the germline V gene (reference sequence). The CDR3 covers 14 residues. In DNA, the CDR3 is TGTGCCAGCAGTTTACAGGGATCTGGAAACACCATATATTTT. It specifies CASSLQGSGNTIYF.

This chain joins TRBV15 and TRBJ2-5, with TRBD1 matching over 8 bases. Germline CDR1 LNHNV, CDR2 YYDKDF (reference sequence). The CDR3 is 16 residues long. With 3 bases clipped from V and 8 bases from J, the junction kept 14 bases outside the gene matches. The CDR3: CATSRGRTGRERTQYF. The CDR3 nucleotides are TGTGCCACCAGCAGGGGCAGGACAGGGAGAGAGAGAACCCAGTACTTC.

The V call is TRBV6-1, the J call TRBJ2-1; the match to TRBD2 covers 11 bases. From germline, CDR1 is MNHNS and CDR2 SASEGT. The trim removed 8 bases at V and 8 bases at J, leaving 8 bases unmatched. This CDR3 region has 14 residues. Here the CDR3 DNA reads TGTGCCAGCGTAGAACTAGCGGGAGAAGATGAGCAGTTCTTC. Encoded protein: CASVELAGEDEQFF.

The chain is built from TRBV19 and TRBJ2-7; a weak D match, TRBD2 (5 bases). This CDR3 is built from 15 residues. Trimming removed 7 bases at V and 0 bases at J, with 16 bases between. Germline values: CDR1 LNHDA, CDR2 SQIVND (reference sequence). The CDR3 loop is CASNNPQAGSYEQYF. Written as DNA, the CDR3 is TGTGCCAGTAATAACCCCCAGGCGGGCTCCTACGAGCAGTACTTC.

This chain joins TRBV5-8 and TRBJ2-7; perhaps TRBD2 as D (5 bases). The germline V gene encodes CDR1 SGHTS and CDR2 YDEGEE. V lost 5 bases and J 3 bases, leaving 21 bases between the germline ends. The CDR3 is made up of 16 amino acids. The CDR3 sequence: CASSRSSGSLGYEQYF. In DNA, the CDR3 is TGTGCCAGCAGTCGGAGCTCGGGGAGCTTAGGCTACGAGCAGTACTTC.

The chain has TRBV11-2 and TRBJ2-1; 7 bases map to TRBD2. V shed 4 bases and J 7 bases; nucleotides not matched to a gene: 10. CDR1 is SGHAT and CDR2 is FQNNGV in the germline V gene. The CDR3 totals 15 residues. The CDR3 nucleotides are TGTGCCAGCAGCTCTCGGGCTAGCGGACTAAATGAGCAGTTCTTC. It is translated as CASSSRASGLNEQFF.

This chain joins TRBV28 and TRBJ1-2, with 7 nucleotides matching TRBD1. Germline V CDR1 and CDR2: MDHEN, SYDVKM. There are 14 residues in the CDR3. With V trimmed by 7 bases and J by 3 bases, 8 bases remained unmatched. The CDR3 nucleotides are TGTGCCAGCACCTTCAGGGACAGACACTATGGCTACACCTTC. This encodes CASTFRDRHYGYTF.